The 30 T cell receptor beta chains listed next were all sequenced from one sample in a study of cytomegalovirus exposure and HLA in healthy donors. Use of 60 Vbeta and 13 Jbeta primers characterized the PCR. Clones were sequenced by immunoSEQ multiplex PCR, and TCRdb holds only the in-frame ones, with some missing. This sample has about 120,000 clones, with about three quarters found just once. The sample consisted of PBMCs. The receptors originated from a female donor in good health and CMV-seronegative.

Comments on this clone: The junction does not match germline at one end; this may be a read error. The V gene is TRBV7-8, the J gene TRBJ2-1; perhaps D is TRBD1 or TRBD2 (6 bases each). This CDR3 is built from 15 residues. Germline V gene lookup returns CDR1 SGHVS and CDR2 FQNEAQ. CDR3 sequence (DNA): TGTGCCAGCAGGTTAGGGGGGCTCTACGGCAATGAGCAGTTCTTC. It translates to CASRLGGLYGNEQFF.

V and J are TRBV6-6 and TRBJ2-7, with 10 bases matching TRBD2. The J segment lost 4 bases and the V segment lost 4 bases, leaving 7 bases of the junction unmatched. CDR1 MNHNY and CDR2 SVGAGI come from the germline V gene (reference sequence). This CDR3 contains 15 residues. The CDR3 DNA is TGTGCCAGCAGTTTAGGGACTAGCGCAACGTACGAGCAGTACTTC. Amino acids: CASSLGTSATYEQYF.

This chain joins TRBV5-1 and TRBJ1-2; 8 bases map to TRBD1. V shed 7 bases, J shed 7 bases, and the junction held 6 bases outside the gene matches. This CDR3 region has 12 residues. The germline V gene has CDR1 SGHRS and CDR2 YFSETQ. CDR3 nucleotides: TGCGCCAGCGGGTCAGGGGGCTCTGGCTACACCTTC. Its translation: CASGSGGSGYTF.

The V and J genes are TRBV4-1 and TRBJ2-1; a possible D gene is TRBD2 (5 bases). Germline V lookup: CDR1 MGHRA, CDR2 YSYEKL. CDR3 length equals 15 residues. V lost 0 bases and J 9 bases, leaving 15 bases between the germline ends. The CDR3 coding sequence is TGCGCCAGCAGCCAAGATTTCCCGGGGTCGGGTGAGCAGTTCTTC. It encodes CASSQDFPGSGEQFF.

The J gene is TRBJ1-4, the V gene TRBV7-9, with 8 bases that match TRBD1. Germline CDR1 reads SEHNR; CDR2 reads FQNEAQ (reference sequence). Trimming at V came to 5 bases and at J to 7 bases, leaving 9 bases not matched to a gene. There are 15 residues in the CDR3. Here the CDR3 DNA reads TGTGCCAGCAGCCCCAGGACAGGGAGGAGTGAAAAACTGTTTTTT. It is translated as CASSPRTGRSEKLFF.

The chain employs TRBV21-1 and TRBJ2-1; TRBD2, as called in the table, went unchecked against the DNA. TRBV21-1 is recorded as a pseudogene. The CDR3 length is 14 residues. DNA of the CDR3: TGTGCCAGCCAGACTAGCGGGGGGATTAATGAGCAGTTCTTC. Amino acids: CASQTSGGINEQFF.

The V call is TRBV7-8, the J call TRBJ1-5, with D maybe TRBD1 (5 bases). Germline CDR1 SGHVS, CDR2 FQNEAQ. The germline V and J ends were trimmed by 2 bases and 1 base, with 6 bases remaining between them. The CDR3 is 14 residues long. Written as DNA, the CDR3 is TGTGCCAGCAGCTTAAGACAGAGCAATCAGCCCCAGCATTTT. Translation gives CASSLRQSNQPQHF.

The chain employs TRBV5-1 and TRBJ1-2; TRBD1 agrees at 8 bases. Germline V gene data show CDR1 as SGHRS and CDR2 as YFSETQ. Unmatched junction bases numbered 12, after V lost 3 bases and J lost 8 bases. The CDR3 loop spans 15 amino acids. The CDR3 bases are TGCGCCAGCAGCTCAAGTCGACAGGGGTTAGGCGGCTACACCTTC. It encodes CASSSSRQGLGGYTF.

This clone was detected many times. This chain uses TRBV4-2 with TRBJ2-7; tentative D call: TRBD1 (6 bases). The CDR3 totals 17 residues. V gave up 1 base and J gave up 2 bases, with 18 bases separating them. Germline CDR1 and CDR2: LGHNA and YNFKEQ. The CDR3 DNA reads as TGTGCCAGCAGCCAAGTTGGGCAGGGGCACGGCGCCTACGAGCAGTACTTC. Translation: CASSQVGQGHGAYEQYF.

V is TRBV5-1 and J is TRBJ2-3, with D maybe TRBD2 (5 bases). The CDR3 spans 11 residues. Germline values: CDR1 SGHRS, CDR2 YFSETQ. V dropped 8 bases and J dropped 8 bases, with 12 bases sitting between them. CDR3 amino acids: CASRGSSTQYF. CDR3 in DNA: TGCGCCAGTCGGGGATCGAGTACGCAGTATTTT.

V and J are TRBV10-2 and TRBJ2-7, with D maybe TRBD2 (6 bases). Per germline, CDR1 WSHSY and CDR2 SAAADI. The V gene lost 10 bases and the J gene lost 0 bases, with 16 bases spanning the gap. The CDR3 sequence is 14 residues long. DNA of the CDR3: TGCGCCACCTTGGGGGGACTGAGCTCCTACGAGCAGTACTTC. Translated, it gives CATLGGLSSYEQYF.

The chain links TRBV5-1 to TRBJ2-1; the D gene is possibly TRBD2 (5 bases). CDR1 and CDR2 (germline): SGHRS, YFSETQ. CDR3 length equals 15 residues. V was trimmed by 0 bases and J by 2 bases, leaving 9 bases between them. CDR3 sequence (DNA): TGCGCCAGCAGCTTGGCGGCGGGCCCCTACAATGAGCAGTTCTTC. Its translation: CASSLAAGPYNEQFF.

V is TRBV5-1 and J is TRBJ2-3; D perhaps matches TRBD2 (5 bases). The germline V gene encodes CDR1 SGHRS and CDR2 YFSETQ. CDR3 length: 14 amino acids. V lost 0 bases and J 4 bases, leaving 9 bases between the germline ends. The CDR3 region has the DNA TGCGCCAGCAGCTTGGAACCTAGCCCAGATACGCAGTATTTT. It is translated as CASSLEPSPDTQYF.

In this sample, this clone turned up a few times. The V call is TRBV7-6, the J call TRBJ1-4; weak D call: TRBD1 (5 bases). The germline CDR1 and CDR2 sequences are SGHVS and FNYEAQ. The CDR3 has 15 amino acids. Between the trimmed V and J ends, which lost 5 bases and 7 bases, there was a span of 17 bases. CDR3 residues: CASSPNGGSGEKLFF. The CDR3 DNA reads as TGTGCCAGCAGCCCAAATGGGGGGTCGGGTGAAAAACTGTTTTTT.

This CDR3 reads CASSLQGTGELFF. The CDR3 nucleotides read TGTGCCAGCAGTCTACAGGGAACCGGGGAGCTGTTTTTT. V is TRBV6-1 and J is TRBJ2-2, with D possibly being TRBD1 (6 bases). The CDR3 has 13 residues. Deletions cut 5 bases from V and 5 bases from J, with 9 bases between. CDR1 MNHNS and CDR2 SASEGT come from the germline V gene.

Here the CDR3 reads CASSPDDVRGDYEQYF. CDR3 DNA sequence: TGTGCCAGCAGCCCAGATGATGTTCGGGGGGACTACGAGCAGTACTTC. This chain links TRBV9 with TRBJ2-7; TRBD2 matches at 7 bases. The junction had 13 bases not matched to a gene; V was cut back by 4 bases and J by 3 bases. Germline V gene lookup returns CDR1 SGDLS and CDR2 YYNGEE. The CDR3 sequence is 16 residues long. Combining the CDR3 with reference TRBV9 and TRBJ2-7 gives the whole variable domain DSGVTQTPKHLITATGQRVTLRCSPRSGDLSVYWYQQSLDQGLQFLIQYYNGEERAKGNILERFSAQQFPDLHSELNLSSLELGDSALYFCASSPDDVRGDYEQYFGPGTRLTVT.

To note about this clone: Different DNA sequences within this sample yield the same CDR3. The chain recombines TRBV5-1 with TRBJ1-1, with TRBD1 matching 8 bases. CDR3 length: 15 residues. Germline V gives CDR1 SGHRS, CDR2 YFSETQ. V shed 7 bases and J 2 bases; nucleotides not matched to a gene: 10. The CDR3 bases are TGCGCCAGCCGGGGCGGTGGGACAGGTAACACTGAAGCTTTCTTT. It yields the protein CASRGGGTGNTEAFF.

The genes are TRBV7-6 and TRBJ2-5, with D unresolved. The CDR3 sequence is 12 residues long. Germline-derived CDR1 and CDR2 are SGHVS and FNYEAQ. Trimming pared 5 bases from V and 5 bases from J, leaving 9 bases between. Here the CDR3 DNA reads TGTGCCAGCAGCCCCTTCGGGGAGACCCAGTACTTC. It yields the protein CASSPFGETQYF.

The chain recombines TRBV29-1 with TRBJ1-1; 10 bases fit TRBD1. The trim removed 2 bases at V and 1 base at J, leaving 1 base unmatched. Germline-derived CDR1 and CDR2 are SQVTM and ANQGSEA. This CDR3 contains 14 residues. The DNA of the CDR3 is TGCAGCGTTGAACGGACAGGGGGGAACACTGAAGCTTTCTTT. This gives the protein CSVERTGGNTEAFF.

The CDR3 protein is CASSLTGSGTGELFF. The DNA for the CDR3 is TGTGCCAGCAGCTTGACAGGGTCGGGCACCGGGGAGCTGTTTTTT. The chain employs TRBV7-2 and TRBJ2-2, with 7 positions matching TRBD1. The CDR3 is 15 amino acids. Trimming took 3 bases from V and 4 from J; bases not matched to a gene: 5. CDR1 SGHTA and CDR2 FQGNSA come from the germline V gene.

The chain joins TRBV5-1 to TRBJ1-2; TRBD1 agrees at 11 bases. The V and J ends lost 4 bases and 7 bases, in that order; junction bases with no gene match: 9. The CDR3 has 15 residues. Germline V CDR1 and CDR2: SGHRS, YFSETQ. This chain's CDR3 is CASSEGQGAVGGYTF. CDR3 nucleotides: TGCGCCAGCAGCGAAGGACAGGGGGCGGTCGGTGGCTACACCTTC.

The CDR3 loop reads CASSTGSPGANVLTF. Written as DNA, the CDR3 is TGTGCCAGCTCAACGGGGAGCCCTGGGGCCAACGTCCTGACTTTC. J is TRBJ2-6 and V is TRBV18, with D maybe TRBD2 (5 bases). Trimming shortened V by 5 bases and J by 2 bases, and 10 bases separated the two germline ends. The CDR3 totals 15 residues. In germline, CDR1 is KGHSH, CDR2 LQKENI.

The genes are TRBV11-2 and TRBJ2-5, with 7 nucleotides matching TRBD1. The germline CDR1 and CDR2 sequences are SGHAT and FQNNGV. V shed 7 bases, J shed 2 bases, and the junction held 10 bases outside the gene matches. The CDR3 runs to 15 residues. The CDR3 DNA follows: TGTGCCAGCACCTCCACAGGGGCAACTCAAGAGACCCAGTACTTC. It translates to CASTSTGATQETQYF.

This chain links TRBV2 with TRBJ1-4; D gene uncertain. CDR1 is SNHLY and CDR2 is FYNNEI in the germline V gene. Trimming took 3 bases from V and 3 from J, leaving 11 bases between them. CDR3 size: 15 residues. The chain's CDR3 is CASSDPVSPNEKLFF. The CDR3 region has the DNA TGTGCCAGCAGTGACCCGGTTAGCCCTAATGAAAAACTGTTTTTT. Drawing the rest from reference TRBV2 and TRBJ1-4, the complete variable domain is EPEVTQTPSHQVTQMGQEVILRCVPISNHLYFYWYRQILGQKVEFLVSFYNNEISEKSEIFDDQFSVERPDGSNFTLKIRSTKLEDSAMYFCASSDPVSPNEKLFFGSGTQLSVL.

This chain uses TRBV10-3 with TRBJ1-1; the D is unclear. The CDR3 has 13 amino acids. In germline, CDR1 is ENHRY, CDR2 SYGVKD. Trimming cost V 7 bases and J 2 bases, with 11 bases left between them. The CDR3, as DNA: TGTGCCATCACCCCGGGAGAAAACACTGAAGCTTTCTTT. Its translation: CAITPGENTEAFF.

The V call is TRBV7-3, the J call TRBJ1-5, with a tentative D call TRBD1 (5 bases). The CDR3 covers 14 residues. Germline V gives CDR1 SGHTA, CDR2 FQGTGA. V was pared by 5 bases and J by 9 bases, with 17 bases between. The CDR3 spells CASSPDRRRGPQHF. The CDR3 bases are TGTGCCAGCAGCCCAGATCGGCGAAGGGGGCCCCAGCATTTT.

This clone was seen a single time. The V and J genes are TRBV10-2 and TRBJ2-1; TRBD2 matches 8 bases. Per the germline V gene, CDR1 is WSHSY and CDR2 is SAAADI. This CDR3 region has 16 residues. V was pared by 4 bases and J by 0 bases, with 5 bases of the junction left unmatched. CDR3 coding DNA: TGCGCCAGCAGTGTCACTAGCGGAGGCTCCTACAATGAGCAGTTCTTC. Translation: CASSVTSGGSYNEQFF.

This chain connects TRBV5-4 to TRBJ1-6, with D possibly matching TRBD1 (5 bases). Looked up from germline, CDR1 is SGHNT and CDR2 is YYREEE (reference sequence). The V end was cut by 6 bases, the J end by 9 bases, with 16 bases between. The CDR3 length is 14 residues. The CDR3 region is CASTTAGLSSPLHF. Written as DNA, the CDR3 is TGTGCCAGCACCACCGCAGGGTTAAGTTCACCCCTCCACTTT.

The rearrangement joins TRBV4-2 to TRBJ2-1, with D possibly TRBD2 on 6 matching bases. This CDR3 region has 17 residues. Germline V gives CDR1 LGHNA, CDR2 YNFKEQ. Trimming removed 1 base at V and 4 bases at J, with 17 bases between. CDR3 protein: CASSQVSSGTQYNEQFF. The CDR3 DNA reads TGTGCCAGCAGCCAAGTCAGTTCCGGGACTCAATACAATGAGCAGTTCTTC.

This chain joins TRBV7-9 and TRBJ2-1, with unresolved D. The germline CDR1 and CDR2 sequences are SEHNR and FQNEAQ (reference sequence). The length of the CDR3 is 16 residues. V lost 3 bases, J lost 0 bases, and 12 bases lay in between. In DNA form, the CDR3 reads TGTGCCAGCAGCTTTCGGGTTCTCTCCTCCTACAATGAGCAGTTCTTC. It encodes CASSFRVLSSYNEQFF.